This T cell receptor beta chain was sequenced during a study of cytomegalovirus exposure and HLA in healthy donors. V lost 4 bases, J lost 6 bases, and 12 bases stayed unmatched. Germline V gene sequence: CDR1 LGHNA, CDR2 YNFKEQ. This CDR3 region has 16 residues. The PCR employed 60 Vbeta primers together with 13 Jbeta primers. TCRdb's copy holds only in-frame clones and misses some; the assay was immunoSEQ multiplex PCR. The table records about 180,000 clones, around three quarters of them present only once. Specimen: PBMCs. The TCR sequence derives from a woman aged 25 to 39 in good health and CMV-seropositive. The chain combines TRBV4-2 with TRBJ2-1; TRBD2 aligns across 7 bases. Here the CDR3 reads CASSRPQRGVFNEQFF. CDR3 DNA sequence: TGTGCCAGCAGCCGGCCCCAGCGGGGAGTCTTCAATGAGCAGTTCTTC.